The rows below give T cell receptor beta chains drawn from one sample of a study of T cells after yellow fever vaccination. TCRdb called the 5' RACE reads again in MiXCR, with one record for every CDR3 protein. The sample holds roughly 190,000 distinct CDR3 sequences, around 10% seen once. The sequenced sample was CD8+ T cells sorted from PBMCs, obtained 15 days after the yellow fever booster vaccination. The source of these receptors is a man younger than 35 who received the YFV17D yellow fever vaccine. The CDR3 runs from the conserved cysteine through the conserved F or W.

V gene: TRBV7-6; CDR3 protein: CASSSTASGLRADTQYF
V gene: TRBV4-3; CDR3 protein: CASSPRVYQETQYF
V gene: TRBV19; CDR3 protein: CASSLSGGDYNEQFF
V gene: TRBV20-1; CDR3 protein: CSARDGRGPSTDTQYF
V gene: TRBV2; CDR3 protein: CASSVGNPIRSPLHF
V gene: TRBV3-1; CDR3 protein: CASSQDLSPVPYF
V gene: TRBV5-5; CDR3 protein: CASSLNWQTDQPQHF
V gene: TRBV4-1; CDR3 protein: CASSQEVVLDELFF
V gene: TRBV7-9; CDR3 protein: CASSLPINTEAFF
V gene: TRBV5-1; CDR3 protein: CASSADLAGYEQYF
V gene: TRBV4-1; CDR3 protein: CASSQSSTGGSYNEQFF
V gene: TRBV6-2/TRBV6-3; CDR3 protein: CASSYSNRGYTEAFF
V gene: TRBV29-1; CDR3 protein: CSGVGYMAKPEQFF
V gene: TRBV24-1; CDR3 protein: CATSDTSWGNIQYF
V gene: TRBV29-1; CDR3 protein: CSVGAGAPQETQYF
V gene: TRBV27; CDR3 protein: CASSPGTNLRQPQHF
V gene: TRBV6-6; CDR3 protein: CASSSSGPRNEQFF
V gene: TRBV27; CDR3 protein: CASSFPGTGFSEQYF
V gene: TRBV7-9; CDR3 protein: CASGPRQGVRNSPLHF
V gene: TRBV27; CDR3 protein: CASSVGTGRRTGELFF
V gene: TRBV12-3/TRBV12-4; CDR3 protein: CASSSAGAGQPQHF
V gene: TRBV4-3; CDR3 protein: CASSQDPGQGLMNTEAFF
V gene: TRBV4-1; CDR3 protein: CASSQTVGDSGNTIYF
V gene: TRBV11-1; CDR3 protein: CASSSRGGGTGGLENTGELFF
V gene: TRBV4-3; CDR3 protein: CASSQDSYDNQPQHF
V gene: TRBV27; CDR3 protein: CASRWGLGTGELFF
V gene: TRBV5-1; CDR3 protein: CASSPWGGAGDTQYF
V gene: TRBV12-3/TRBV12-4; CDR3 protein: CASSLTSWEAFF
V gene: TRBV7-2; CDR3 protein: CASSLEWGWADTQYF
V gene: TRBV11-2; CDR3 protein: CASSFRTGGDEQFF
V gene: TRBV10-3; CDR3 protein: CAIGQGNTEAFF
V gene: TRBV13; CDR3 protein: CASSRSQETQYF
V gene: TRBV7-8; CDR3 protein: CASSLETSGTISYEQYF
V gene: TRBV19; CDR3 protein: CASSIDGRVANEQFF
V gene: TRBV27; CDR3 protein: CAIPQGDGYTF
V gene: TRBV5-1; CDR3 protein: CASSLAGQGAVNTEAFF
V gene: TRBV27; CDR3 protein: CASSPVGAPISYEQYF